The clone carrying this T cell receptor beta chain was found once. Its antigen is unknown. These data are taken from a study of post-analysis software for immune sequencing data. Study summary: In terms of disease course, relapsing-remitting, secondary progressive and progressive-relapsing multiple sclerosis were included.

The CDR3 has 15 amino acids. Germline V gene sequence: CDR1 SGHDT, CDR2 YYEEEE. Unique molecular identifiers featured in each of the TCR beta cDNA libraries. Each batch of about 0.9 to 10 million T cells produced 500,000 to 550,000 cDNA molecules. TCRdb re-analysed the PCR reads in MiXCR, keeping a single row per CDR3 protein. The sample includes more than 450,000 distinct CDR3 sequences, roughly 40% of them seen just once. Study results and caveats: A handful of TRBV segments were more frequent in patients than controls; TRBV5-6, TRBV5-1 and TRBV20-1 belonged to this group. Same-batch preparations were strongly co-clustered by F measure. People with multiple sclerosis had a significantly lower normalized Chao1 diversity than controls did.

The rearrangement links TRBV5-6 to TRBJ2-5, with D possibly TRBD1 on 5 matching bases. The J call is uncertain, as TRBJ2-7 better fits the DNA end. This TCR was recovered from a girl aged 10 to 17 with multiple sclerosis. Sequenced: blood. The CDR3 DNA is TGTGCCAGCAGCCCCCCAGGGCCAGCTTCCTACGAGCAGTACTTC. Encoded protein: CASSPPGPASYEQYF.